The 23 T cell receptor beta chains below come from one sample, sequenced in a study of T cells in tumors after PD-1 blockade (dated by TCRdb to about 2019). Per the publication, the time point label means: before anti-PD-1 therapy. To prepare the library, the immunoSEQ multiplex PCR assay was applied. This immuneACCESS table, as held by TCRdb, lists in-frame sequences with V and J called but not all clones. Of the missing ones, under half trace to an unresolved V gene in checked studies; the others have no known cause. This sample gives roughly 47,000 clones in total; 79% of them show up just once. The ten largest clones add up to 15% to 20% of the sample. The source was PBMCs, collected before anti-PD-1 treatment. The receptor source for this set is a human donor with basal cell carcinoma.

V and J are TRBV5-4 and TRBJ1-3; D remains unclear. The germline V gene has CDR1 SGHNT and CDR2 YYREEE (reference sequence). The CDR3 consists of 15 residues. V was cut by 4 bases and J by 4 bases, with 15 bases left in between. This CDR3 reads CASSPLGGSGNTIYF. The CDR3 DNA is TGTGCCAGCAGCCCCCTGGGAGGGTCGGGAAACACCATATATTTT.

The rearrangement uses TRBV6-5 and TRBJ2-7; D might be TRBD1 or TRBD2, each matching 5 bases. Germline CDR1 MNHEY, CDR2 SVGAGI. Trimming removed 10 bases at V and 0 bases at J, with 13 bases between. This CDR3 is 13 amino acids long. CDR3 amino acids: CATGAESSYEQYF. In DNA form, the CDR3 reads TGTGCCACCGGGGCGGAGAGCTCCTACGAGCAGTACTTC.

The genes are TRBV4-1 and TRBJ2-7, with 11 bases identical to TRBD2. Per the germline V gene, CDR1 is MGHRA and CDR2 is YSYEKL. CDR3 length equals 16 residues. Trimming at V came to 3 bases and at J to 0 bases, leaving 4 bases not matched to a gene. This chain's CDR3 is CASSQGLAASSYEQYF. The CDR3 region has the DNA TGCGCCAGCAGCCAGGGACTAGCGGCGAGCTCCTACGAGCAGTACTTC.

The V gene is TRBV5-6, the J gene TRBJ1-3, with 7 bases that match TRBD1. CDR3 length: 14 residues. CDR1 and CDR2 from the germline V gene are SGHDT and YYEEEE. J gave up 2 bases and V 6 bases, and 5 bases lay outside the gene matches. The chain's CDR3 is CASTRQGPGNTIYF. CDR3 DNA: TGTGCCAGCACCCGACAGGGACCTGGAAACACCATATATTTT.

Comments on this clone: At one boundary the junction diverges from the germline segment, which might be a read error. Distinct nucleotide sequences in the sample also encode this CDR3. The rearrangement links TRBV5-5 to TRBJ2-5; tentatively, D is TRBD1 (5 bases). Germline V CDR1 and CDR2: SGHKS, YYEKEE (reference sequence). CDR3 length equals 15 residues. This CDR3 reads CASSLGQISQETQYF. The CDR3 nucleotides are TGTGCCAGCAGCTTGGGACAGATTTCGCAAGAGACCCAATACTTC. Complete variable domain (other parts from reference TRBV5-5 and TRBJ2-5): DAGVTQSPTHLIKTRGQQVTLRCSPISGHKSVSWYQQVLGQGPQFIFQYYEKEERGRGNFPDRFSARQFPNYSSELNVNALLLGDSALYLCASSLGQISQETQYFGPGTRLLVL.

The V call is TRBV10-1, the J call TRBJ2-7; 9 nucleotides align to TRBD2. Trimming took 7 bases from V and 2 from J; bases not matched to a gene: 9. This CDR3 comprises 15 residues. Germline V gene lookup returns CDR1 WNHNN and CDR2 SYGVQD (reference sequence). CDR3 in amino acids: CASKGEREATYEQYF. The CDR3 DNA reads as TGCGCCAGCAAAGGGGAGCGGGAGGCTACCTACGAGCAGTACTTC.

The chain has TRBV3-1 (or the pseudogene TRBV3-2) and TRBJ2-5; D uncertain. V lost 4 bases, J lost 2 bases, and 14 bases lay in between. The CDR3 extends over 15 amino acids. Germline lookup yields CDR1 LGHDT and CDR2 YNNKEL (reference sequence). The CDR3 spells CASSRRTVRQETQYF. The CDR3 DNA reads as TGTGCCAGCAGCCGTAGGACGGTAAGACAAGAGACCCAGTACTTC.

CDR3: CASSRTSGGGRETQYF. The CDR3 nucleotides are TGTGCCAGCAGCCGAACTAGCGGGGGGGGGCGGGAGACCCAGTACTTC. V gene TRBV7-9 combines with J gene TRBJ2-5; TRBD2 aligns across 13 bases. V was clipped by 5 bases and J by 5 bases; unmatched bases: 8. The CDR3 sequence is 16 residues long. Germline lookup yields CDR1 SEHNR and CDR2 FQNEAQ (reference sequence).

V is TRBV7-9 and J is TRBJ1-4; D is ambiguous. The germline gives CDR1 SEHNR, CDR2 FQNEAQ (reference sequence). CDR3 length equals 13 residues. The ends were cut back, 5 bases at V and 6 bases at J, with 10 bases in the middle. The CDR3 loop reads CASSPSSDEKLFF. The CDR3 coding sequence is TGTGCCAGCAGCCCTTCTAGTGATGAAAAACTGTTTTTT.

The chain combines TRBV3-1 (or the pseudogene TRBV3-2) with TRBJ2-7; 9 positions match TRBD1. The CDR3 consists of 15 residues. The V segment lost 4 bases and the J segment 3 bases; nucleotides outside the gene matches: 7. In germline, CDR1 is LGHDT, CDR2 YNNKEL (reference sequence). For the CDR3, the DNA is TGTGCCAGCAGCCCTCCGGGACAGGGTCTCTACGAGCAGTACTTC. Protein product: CASSPPGQGLYEQYF.

The CDR3 region is CASSAPGQGSPSYEQYF. Written as DNA, the CDR3 is TGTGCCAGCAGTGCACCGGGACAGGGTAGTCCCTCCTACGAGCAGTACTTC. The gene calls are TRBV6-1 and TRBJ2-7, with 9 nucleotides matching TRBD1. Germline CDR1 and CDR2: MNHNS and SASEGT. The CDR3 length is 17 residues. J was trimmed by 0 bases and V by 4 bases; bases with no gene match: 10.

The rearrangement links TRBV12-3 or TRBV12-4 to TRBJ2-3, with 8 bases fitting TRBD1. The trim removed 7 bases at V and 3 bases at J, leaving 3 bases unmatched. This CDR3 contains 13 residues. CDR3 region: CASITGGTDTQYF. Here the CDR3 DNA reads TGTGCCAGCATCACAGGGGGGACAGATACGCAGTATTTT.

This clone was detected only a few times. This rearrangement joins TRBV28 to TRBJ1-2; D remains unclear. CDR1 is MDHEN and CDR2 is SYDVKM in the germline V gene. The CDR3 covers 11 residues. V lost 5 bases and J 3 bases, leaving 4 bases between the germline ends. CDR3 in amino acids: CASSHHYGYTF. CDR3 DNA: TGTGCCAGCAGTCACCACTATGGCTACACCTTC.

V gene TRBV2 combines with J gene TRBJ1-4; D unclear. CDR1 is SNHLY, CDR2 FYNNEI, per germline. CDR3 length equals 16 residues. V gave up 6 bases and J gave up 8 bases, with 22 bases separating them. CDR3 bases: TGTGCCAGCAGGGCGCTCGGGAGGACTTTTGCCGAAAAACTGTTTTTT. Its protein is CASRALGRTFAEKLFF.

This clone is medium-sized. This chain uses TRBV27 with TRBJ1-2; D uncertain. CDR1 MNHEY and CDR2 SMNVEV come from the germline V gene (reference sequence). The CDR3 runs 13 residues. V was cut by 5 bases and J by 4 bases, with 11 bases left in between. DNA for the CDR3: TGTGCCAGCAGTCCAACTCTTGCCTATGGCTACACCTTC. The encoded protein is CASSPTLAYGYTF.

The chain is built from TRBV5-1 and TRBJ2-7; D call uncertain. The CDR3 has 14 residues. V was trimmed by 0 bases and J by 2 bases, leaving 9 bases between them. Per the germline V gene, CDR1 is SGHRS and CDR2 is YFSETQ. This chain's CDR3 is CASSLAQAAYEQYF. The CDR3 DNA reads as TGCGCCAGCAGCTTGGCCCAGGCTGCCTACGAGCAGTACTTC. Together with reference TRBV5-1 and TRBJ2-7, the CDR3 gives the full variable domain: KAGVTQTPRYLIKTRGQQVTLSCSPISGHRSVSWYQQTPGQGLQFLFEYFSETQRNKGNFPGRFSGRQFSNSRSEMNVSTLELGDSALYLCASSLAQAAYEQYFGPGTRLTVT.

The chain couples TRBV5-4 to TRBJ1-1; the D gene is possibly TRBD1 (5 bases). Germline CDR1 and CDR2: SGHNT and YYREEE (reference sequence). V lost 3 bases and J lost 0, with 9 bases in between. The CDR3 length is 14 residues. The CDR3 DNA follows: TGTGCCAGCAGCTCTGACAGTATGAACACTGAAGCTTTCTTT. This gives the protein CASSSDSMNTEAFF.

The CDR3 sequence is CASSLAGGADTQYF. The CDR3 region has the DNA TGCGCCAGCAGCTTGGCTGGCGGCGCAGATACGCAGTATTTT. The gene calls are TRBV5-1 and TRBJ2-3; D gene uncertain. V was pared by 0 bases and J by 4 bases, with 9 bases between. Per germline, CDR1 SGHRS and CDR2 YFSETQ. The CDR3 runs to 14 residues.

The sample holds a few counts of this clone. The chain's CDR3 is CASSTAGGNGELFF. Written as DNA, the CDR3 is TGTGCCAGCAGCACAGCGGGGGGAAACGGGGAGCTGTTTTTT. The chain uses TRBV5-4 and TRBJ2-2; TRBD2 agrees at 9 bases. Unmatched junction bases numbered 5, after V lost 4 bases and J lost 7 bases. This CDR3 region has 14 residues. The V gene's germline CDR1 is SGHNT and CDR2 YYREEE (reference sequence).

The genes are TRBV9 and TRBJ2-5; 13 bases are a match to TRBD2. Trimming took 0 bases from V and 2 from J; bases not matched to a gene: 4. CDR1 and CDR2 from the germline V gene are SGDLS and YYNGEE. This CDR3 is 17 amino acids long. CDR3 protein: CASSVESGLAGQETQYF. The CDR3 DNA is TGTGCCAGCAGCGTAGAATCGGGACTAGCGGGGCAAGAGACCCAGTACTTC.

This clone was observed a single time. The chain uses TRBV2 and TRBJ1-1; D possibly corresponds to TRBD1 (6 bases). The CDR3 loop spans 14 amino acids. The germline V gene has CDR1 SNHLY and CDR2 FYNNEI. Trimming removed 2 bases from V and 5 bases from J, with 12 bases in between. CDR3: CASSEIGGRTEAFF. As DNA, the CDR3 is TGTGCCAGCAGTGAAATAGGGGGGCGGACTGAAGCTTTCTTT.

This rearrangement joins TRBV19 to TRBJ1-1, with TRBD1 matching 9 bases. The CDR3 has 15 residues. Germline V gene lookup returns CDR1 LNHDA and CDR2 SQIVND (reference sequence). The V and J ends lost 7 bases and 2 bases, in that order; junction bases with no gene match: 8. In DNA, the CDR3 is TGTGCCAGTAAGTTACAGGGGGCGCGAAACACTGAAGCTTTCTTT. Its protein is CASKLQGARNTEAFF.

J is TRBJ1-2 and V is TRBV6-6; 10 bases are a match to TRBD1. The CDR3 sequence is 13 residues long. Trimming cost V 10 bases and J 4 bases; bases outside gene matches: 6. Germline loops: CDR1 MNHNY, CDR2 SVGAGI (reference sequence). Written as DNA, the CDR3 is TGTGCCACCAGGGACAGGGGTTTCTATGGCTACACCTTC. This gives the protein CATRDRGFYGYTF.